This T cell receptor (beta chain) is drawn from a study of T cells in Graves' hyperthyroidism and ophthalmopathy. Amplification targeted TCR beta CDR3 regions from RNA transcripts. HTBI primers were the set used in a first-round RT-PCR of the TCR CDR3. TCRdb re-called the multiplex PCR reads with MiXCR, one entry per CDR3 protein. The table shows about 260,000 distinct CDR3 sequences, with roughly 22% occurring only once. This clonotype occurred a few times. With V trimmed by 6 bases and J by 4 bases, 14 bases remained unmatched. This CDR3 contains 18 residues. The clonotype comes from a man aged 30 to 39 with Graves' ophthalmopathy. Sequencing was performed on blood. The chain joins TRBV12-3 or TRBV12-4 to TRBJ2-2, with TRBD2 matching over 10 bases. CDR3 sequence: CASSPLLAGIRGTGELFF. CDR3 sequence (DNA): TGTGCCAGCAGCCCCTTACTAGCGGGAATAAGAGGCACCGGGGAGCTGTTTTTT.